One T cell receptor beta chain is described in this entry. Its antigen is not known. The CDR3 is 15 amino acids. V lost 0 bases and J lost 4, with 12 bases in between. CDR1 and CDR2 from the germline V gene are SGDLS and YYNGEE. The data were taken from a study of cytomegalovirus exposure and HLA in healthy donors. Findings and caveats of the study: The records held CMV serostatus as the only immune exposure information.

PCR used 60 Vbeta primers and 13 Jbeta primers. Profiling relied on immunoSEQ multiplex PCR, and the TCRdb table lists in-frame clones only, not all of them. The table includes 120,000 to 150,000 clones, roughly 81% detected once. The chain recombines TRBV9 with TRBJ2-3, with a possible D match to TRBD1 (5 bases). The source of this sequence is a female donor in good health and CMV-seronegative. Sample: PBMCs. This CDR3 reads CASSVGGRVADTQYF. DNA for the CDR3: TGTGCCAGCAGCGTAGGCGGCAGGGTTGCAGATACGCAGTATTTT.